This TCR beta chain was identified during a study of vaccination and CD4 T cells after COVID-19. Judged by abundance, this clonotype is medium-sized. What it recognizes is unknown. Treatment reported: approximately nine-day PBMC culture with coronavirus spike peptide pools or control peptides (ViraFEST assay). After expanding antigen-specific T cells with peptide pools, ViraFEST sequenced their TCRs. Trimming cost V 0 bases and J 4 bases; bases outside gene matches: 6. The length of the CDR3 is 16 residues. CDR1 and CDR2 (germline): MNHEY, SVGAGI. The Oncomine TCR Beta short-read assay was applied to DNA of cultured CD4+ T cells. Genomic DNA extraction was carried out from cultured CD4+ T cells. TCRdb redid the calling of the PCR reads with MiXCR, one entry per CDR3 protein. The table has about 7,000 distinct CDR3 sequences, less than 30% seen once.

The TCR sequence derives from a human donor who had recovered from COVID-19. This chain joins TRBV6-5 and TRBJ2-7; 10 nucleotides match TRBD2. This sample comprised CD4+ T cells from blood, cultured in vitro, obtained after SARS-CoV-2 vaccination. DNA of the CDR3: TGTGCCAGCAGTTACTCGAAGGGACTAGCGCAGTACGAGCAGTACTTC. As protein: CASSYSKGLAQYEQYF.